The rows below give T cell receptor beta chains drawn from one sample of a study of OX40 agonist ivuxolimab in advanced cancers. The repertoire was sequenced with immunoSEQ multiplex PCR; TCRdb's copy has only in-frame clones and lacks some. Among 40,000 to 50,000 clones listed, 88% were seen once. The source was CD4+ or CD8+ T cells sorted from blood, collected in a trial of the OX40 agonist ivuxolimab. The source of these receptors is an adult with an advanced solid tumor such as melanoma, head and neck, liver or kidney cancer. Each CDR3 is given with its conserved first and last residue. Each record gives: CDR3 protein, CDR3 DNA, V gene, J gene, clone size, D gene. A D gene is named only where the DNA matches it firmly. Where a row states a size, it is once, few, many or the class of an expanded clone; other rows omit it.

cdr3_aa: CASSRAAETGELFF
cdr3_nt: TGTGCCAGCAGTCGGGCGGCGGAAACCGGGGAGCTGTTTTTT
v_call: TRBV6-6
j_call: TRBJ2-2
clone_size: few
d_call: NA

cdr3_aa: CASSRGLAGYNEQFF
cdr3_nt: TGTGCCAGCAGCCGTGGACTAGCGGGCTACAATGAGCAGTTCTTC
v_call: TRBV6-5
j_call: TRBJ2-1
clone_size: NA
d_call: TRBD2

cdr3_aa: CASSPGRGYYNEQFF
cdr3_nt: TGCGCCAGCAGCCCAGGCCGCGGGTATTACAATGAGCAGTTCTTC
v_call: TRBV4-1
j_call: TRBJ2-1
clone_size: NA
d_call: NA

cdr3_aa: CASSRTDSNQPQHF
cdr3_nt: TGTGCCAGCAGTCGGACGGACTCCAATCAGCCCCAGCATTTT
v_call: TRBV6-6
j_call: TRBJ1-5
clone_size: NA
d_call: NA

cdr3_aa: CASSSGVGGTQYF
cdr3_nt: TGTGCCAGCAGCTCAGGGGTTGGAGGGACCCAGTACTTC
v_call: TRBV11-3
j_call: TRBJ2-5
clone_size: NA
d_call: NA

cdr3_aa: CASSVTGGSGYTF
cdr3_nt: TGTGCCAGCAGCGTGACAGGGGGCAGTGGCTACACCTTC
v_call: TRBV6-5
j_call: TRBJ1-2
clone_size: NA
d_call: TRBD1

cdr3_aa: CASRGQGWETQYF
cdr3_nt: TGTGCCAGCAGAGGACAGGGGTGGGAGACCCAGTACTTC
v_call: TRBV2
j_call: TRBJ2-5
clone_size: NA
d_call: TRBD1

cdr3_aa: CASSFGQAGELFF
cdr3_nt: TGTGCCAGCAGCTTCGGACAGGCAGGGGAGCTGTTTTTT
v_call: TRBV7-2
j_call: TRBJ2-2
clone_size: few
d_call: TRBD1

cdr3_aa: CASIIGDLGSYEQYF
cdr3_nt: TGTGCCAGCATTATCGGCGATCTGGGTTCCTACGAGCAGTACTTC
v_call: TRBV6-1
j_call: TRBJ2-7
clone_size: NA
d_call: NA

cdr3_aa: CASSPRDRFTEAFF
cdr3_nt: TGTGCCAGCAGCCCGCGGGACAGGTTCACTGAAGCTTTCTTT
v_call: TRBV7-2
j_call: TRBJ1-1
clone_size: once
d_call: TRBD1

cdr3_aa: CASSIKGTETYEQYF
cdr3_nt: TGTGCCAGTAGTATAAAGGGGACAGAGACCTACGAGCAGTACTTC
v_call: TRBV19
j_call: TRBJ2-7
clone_size: NA
d_call: TRBD1

cdr3_aa: CASSVARVANTIYF
cdr3_nt: TGTGCCAGCAGCGTAGCCAGGGTAGCAAACACCATATATTTT
v_call: TRBV9
j_call: TRBJ1-3
clone_size: NA
d_call: NA

cdr3_aa: CASSQTAVEGNTIYF
cdr3_nt: TGCGCCAGCAGCCAAACGGCAGTCGAAGGAAACACCATATATTTT
v_call: TRBV4-3
j_call: TRBJ1-3
clone_size: NA
d_call: NA

cdr3_aa: CASRQNGANTIYF
cdr3_nt: TGTGCCAGCAGGCAGAACGGGGCCAACACCATATATTTT
v_call: TRBV9
j_call: TRBJ1-3
clone_size: NA
d_call: NA

cdr3_aa: CASSIDLRATGLETQYF
cdr3_nt: TGTGCCAGTAGTATAGATCTCAGGGCGACAGGGTTGGAGACCCAGTACTTC
v_call: TRBV19
j_call: TRBJ2-5
clone_size: NA
d_call: TRBD1

cdr3_aa: CASSQGLAGGLSSYEQYF
cdr3_nt: TGCGCCAGCAGCCAAGGCCTAGCGGGAGGGCTAAGCTCCTACGAGCAGTACTTC
v_call: TRBV4-1
j_call: TRBJ2-7
clone_size: NA
d_call: TRBD2

cdr3_aa: CASSFRLAGDHEQYF
cdr3_nt: TGTGCCAGCAGCTTCAGACTAGCGGGAGACCACGAGCAGTACTTC
v_call: TRBV7-2
j_call: TRBJ2-7
clone_size: NA
d_call: TRBD2

cdr3_aa: CASTPGGGSSYNEQFF
cdr3_nt: TGTGCCAGCACCCCTGGAGGGGGGAGCTCCTACAATGAGCAGTTCTTC
v_call: TRBV28
j_call: TRBJ2-1
clone_size: NA
d_call: NA

cdr3_aa: CASSPTRVRSGNTIYF
cdr3_nt: TGTGCCAGCAGCCCGACCCGGGTCAGATCTGGAAACACCATATATTTT
v_call: TRBV7-2
j_call: TRBJ1-3
clone_size: NA
d_call: NA

cdr3_aa: CATSREGGVRYGYTF
cdr3_nt: TGTGCCACCAGCAGGGAGGGGGGTGTTCGGTATGGCTACACCTTC
v_call: TRBV15
j_call: TRBJ1-2
clone_size: NA
d_call: NA

cdr3_aa: CASSVGAAQGKLFF
cdr3_nt: TGTGCCAGCAGCGTAGGGGCAGCCCAGGGAAAACTGTTTTTT
v_call: TRBV9
j_call: TRBJ1-4
clone_size: NA
d_call: NA

cdr3_aa: CASSSDRGLDTQYF
cdr3_nt: TGTGCCAGCAGCTCGGACAGGGGTCTGGATACGCAGTATTTT
v_call: TRBV7-2
j_call: TRBJ2-3
clone_size: NA
d_call: TRBD1

cdr3_aa: CASSGTGEGMNTEAFF
cdr3_nt: TGTGCCAGCAGCGGGACAGGGGAGGGAATGAACACTGAAGCTTTCTTT
v_call: TRBV9
j_call: TRBJ1-1
clone_size: NA
d_call: TRBD1

cdr3_aa: CASSSLGQGSYEQYF
cdr3_nt: TGTGCCAGCAGTTCCTTGGGACAGGGATCCTACGAGCAGTACTTC
v_call: TRBV6-5
j_call: TRBJ2-7
clone_size: NA
d_call: TRBD1

cdr3_aa: CASSLDRVTGELFF
cdr3_nt: TGTGCCAGCAGTCTGGACAGGGTCACCGGGGAGCTGTTTTTT
v_call: TRBV25-1
j_call: TRBJ2-2
clone_size: NA
d_call: TRBD1

cdr3_aa: CASRSPQGLYGYTF
cdr3_nt: TGTGCCAGCAGGTCTCCCCAGGGGCTCTATGGCTACACCTTC
v_call: TRBV28
j_call: TRBJ1-2
clone_size: few
d_call: NA

cdr3_aa: CSVASDSGNTIYF
cdr3_nt: TGCAGCGTTGCATCGGACTCTGGAAACACCATATATTTT
v_call: TRBV29-1
j_call: TRBJ1-3
clone_size: NA
d_call: NA

cdr3_aa: CAILHSGSPGGSEQFF
cdr3_nt: TGTGCCATCCTTCATAGCGGGAGTCCTGGGGGAAGTGAGCAGTTCTTC
v_call: TRBV28
j_call: TRBJ2-1
clone_size: NA
d_call: TRBD2

cdr3_aa: CAWSDGPRGEQYF
cdr3_nt: TGTGCCTGGAGTGACGGACCCCGCGGGGAGCAGTACTTC
v_call: TRBV30
j_call: TRBJ2-7
clone_size: NA
d_call: NA

cdr3_aa: CASSIVSSYNEQFF
cdr3_nt: TGTGCCAGTAGTATTGTGAGCTCCTACAATGAGCAGTTCTTC
v_call: TRBV19
j_call: TRBJ2-1
clone_size: medium-sized
d_call: NA

cdr3_aa: CARSRAGHEQYF
cdr3_nt: TGTGCCAGAAGCCGAGCAGGGCACGAGCAGTACTTC
v_call: TRBV5-3
j_call: TRBJ2-7
clone_size: NA
d_call: NA

cdr3_aa: CASSYWASTEAFF
cdr3_nt: TGTGCCAGCTCCTACTGGGCAAGCACTGAAGCTTTCTTT
v_call: TRBV28
j_call: TRBJ1-1
clone_size: once
d_call: NA